These T cell receptor beta chains were read from a single sample in a study of T cells in Graves' hyperthyroidism and ophthalmopathy. A single record per CDR3 protein comes from TCRdb applying MiXCR to the multiplex PCR reads. The repertoire holds over 150,000 distinct CDR3 sequences, with approximately 16% as singletons. Sequencing was carried out using blood. These receptors came from a woman aged 50 to 65 with Graves' hyperthyroidism. Each CDR3 is given with its conserved first and last residue. The D gene is left open where the match is weak. Where a row states a size, it is once, few, many or the class of an expanded clone; other rows omit it.

v_gene: TRBV9
j_gene: TRBJ1-1
abundance: many
d_gene: .
CDR3nt: TGTGCCAGCAGCGTTCGAGGGGACACTGAAGCTTTCTTT
CDR3aa: CASSVRGDTEAFF

v_gene: TRBV25-1
j_gene: TRBJ2-1
abundance: few
d_gene: .
CDR3nt: TGTGCCAGCAGCACCGAAGACCCAGTCATTTACTACAATGAGCAGTTCTTC
CDR3aa: CASSTEDPVIYYNEQFF

v_gene: TRBV9
j_gene: TRBJ2-1
abundance: few
d_gene: .
CDR3nt: TGTGCCAGCAGCGTGGGGACATCCAGAAACAATGAGCAGTTCTTC
CDR3aa: CASSVGTSRNNEQFF

v_gene: TRBV7-9
j_gene: TRBJ1-1
abundance: many
d_gene: .
CDR3nt: TGTGCCAGCAGCCCCGCCGTTGGGAACACTGAAGCTTTCTTT
CDR3aa: CASSPAVGNTEAFF

v_gene: TRBV20-1
j_gene: TRBJ1-1
abundance: .
d_gene: .
CDR3nt: TGCAGTGCTCGGGACAAAACAATAGCTTTCTTT
CDR3aa: CSARDKTIAFF

v_gene: TRBV28
j_gene: TRBJ1-4
abundance: .
d_gene: .
CDR3nt: TGTGCCAGCAGAAGAGGGGGTGTACGGGAAAAACTGTTTTTT
CDR3aa: CASRRGGVREKLFF

v_gene: TRBV12-3/TRBV12-4
j_gene: TRBJ2-2
abundance: many
d_gene: TRBD2
CDR3nt: TGTGCCACCCTAGCGGACGACCCACGAACCGGGGAGCTGTTTTTT
CDR3aa: CATLADDPRTGELFF

v_gene: TRBV28
j_gene: TRBJ2-7
abundance: .
d_gene: .
CDR3nt: TGTGCCAGCAGTTTATGGGACACGAGCTACGAGCAGTACTTC
CDR3aa: CASSLWDTSYEQYF

v_gene: TRBV5-1
j_gene: TRBJ2-3
abundance: many
d_gene: .
CDR3nt: TGCGCCAGCAGCTTGATCGGGGCCCAAGTAGATACGCAGTATTTT
CDR3aa: CASSLIGAQVDTQYF

v_gene: TRBV5-1
j_gene: TRBJ1-6
abundance: .
d_gene: .
CDR3nt: TGCGCCAGCAGCTTGGGAGGGGGAACCTATAATTCACCCCTCCACTTT
CDR3aa: CASSLGGGTYNSPLHF

v_gene: TRBV2
j_gene: TRBJ1-1
abundance: many
d_gene: TRBD1
CDR3nt: TGTGCCAGCAGAGACAGGGGGTTGACTGAAGCTTTCTTT
CDR3aa: CASRDRGLTEAFF

v_gene: TRBV7-2
j_gene: TRBJ1-3
abundance: .
d_gene: .
CDR3nt: TGTGCCAGCAGCTTCTGGACCCTCCGGCACTCTGGAAACACCATATATTTT
CDR3aa: CASSFWTLRHSGNTIYF

v_gene: TRBV19
j_gene: TRBJ1-2
abundance: few
d_gene: .
CDR3nt: TGTGCCAGTAGTATTCCGACCATTGTCTACACCTTC
CDR3aa: CASSIPTIVYTF

v_gene: TRBV9
j_gene: TRBJ2-3
abundance: .
d_gene: TRBD2
CDR3nt: TGTGCCAGCAGCGTAGGTGCGGGAGCAGCCGATACGCAGTATTTT
CDR3aa: CASSVGAGAADTQYF

v_gene: TRBV29-1
j_gene: TRBJ2-5
abundance: few
d_gene: .
CDR3nt: TGCAGCGCTCCCGAGTGGCAGGGTGTGGGGGAGACCCAGTACTTC
CDR3aa: CSAPEWQGVGETQYF

v_gene: TRBV27
j_gene: TRBJ1-1
abundance: many
d_gene: .
CDR3nt: TGTGCCAGCAGTTTATCGTGGCTCCGGGCCGGAGAAGCAGTGAACACTGAAGCTTTCTTT
CDR3aa: CASSLSWLRAGEAVNTEAFF